This T cell receptor (beta chain) was retrieved from a study of siplizumab effects on memory and regulatory T cells (dated by TCRdb to about 2019). As for the study more broadly: The study examined how the anti-CD2 antibody siplizumab affects alloreactive T-cell subsets in allogeneic mixed lymphocyte reactions built from human PBMCs. Overall study outcomes, separate from this receptor: Among mappable alloreactive CD4+ clones, the Treg-derived fraction averaged around 63% with siplizumab versus roughly 25% in control reactions. Sequences below about 10^-5 frequency were poorly captured, so only a minor fraction of alloreactive clones could be mapped to unstimulated subsets. Siplizumab significantly lowered the cumulative frequency of alloreactive sequences that could be traced to unstimulated CD4+ memory T cells. Unstimulated naive T cells appeared to be more diverse than memory T cells, and naive cells seemed to make a substantial contribution to the alloresponse. Whether proliferating Tregs from siplizumab cultures actually had suppressive function was not functionally confirmed. For roughly 75-95% of proliferating CD4+ or CD8+ clones, no naive or memory phenotype could be assigned.

A word on this clone: Its target antigen remains unknown. The input lacks base qualities; no much larger clone sits a single base away.

Sorted unstimulated T cells and proliferating T cells recovered from mixed lymphocyte reactions were subjected to TCRbeta CDR3 sequencing. Fresh whole blood from approximately ten HLA-typed healthy donors was used to isolate PBMCs. To map where alloreactive clones came from, unstimulated CD4+ regulatory T cells were FACS-sorted. From its cysteine to its phenylalanine, the CDR3 spans 15 amino acids. CDR3 DNA is the only sequence kept; it has 45 bases, read in frame from the first base. V is clipped by 5 bases and J by 7 bases, and the sequence between their germline boundaries is 18 bases long. CDR1 and CDR2 are read off the germline V gene (reference sequence) as SEHNR and FQNEAQ. The library was generated by the immunoSEQ multiplex PCR assay. Roughly 10^5 TCR templates per sample were assayed on the deep sequencing platform. Genomic DNA extracted from sorted T cells was used for TCRbeta CDR3 sequencing. The original pipeline was this. The R programming language was used for clonal analysis of TCRbeta CDR3 data. Comparing unstimulated samples against CFSE-low samples taken after the reaction was how alloreactive CD4+ and CD8+ clones were defined. Regulatory or non-regulatory origin was assigned to alloreactive CD4+ clones by matching of sequences to sorted unstimulated Treg and non-Treg repertoires. TCRdb stores this immuneACCESS table with in-frame sequences only. Part of the clones is absent; in the studies checked, under half of the shortfall reflects unresolved V genes, and no reason is known for the rest. From that table come the V and J calls and clone size; the DNA was used to work out D and trimming. This sample is represented by approximately 120,000 clones; around 92% of them were singletons. The ten largest clones represent 0.65% to 0.9% of the sample.

This receptor was identified in a human donor in good health. The sequence joins TRBV7-9 to TRBJ2-1; TRBD2 is perhaps the D gene, given 5 matching bases. Sequenced: Tregs sorted from blood. The DNA reads as follows: TGTGCCAGCAGCCCTGTCAGCCTACTAGATAATGAGCAGTTCTTC. Its amino acids are CASSPVSLLDNEQFF. The entire variable domain, with the stretches around the CDR3 drawn from the reference TRBV7-9 and TRBJ2-1 proteins, is DTGVSQNPRHKITKRGQNVTFRCDPISEHNRLYWYRQTLGQGPEFLTYFQNEAQLEKSRLLSDRFSAERPKGSFSTLEIQRTEQGDSAMYLCASSPVSLLDNEQFFGPGTRLTVL.